These 20 T cell receptor beta chains were all obtained from the same sample, sequenced in a study of CD8 T cells in ankylosing spondylitis. One entry per CDR3 protein results from TCRdb running MiXCR on the 5' RACE reads. The sample includes 200,000 to 250,000 distinct CDR3 sequences, roughly 25% seen only once; the top ten take just over 6.5%. The sequenced sample consisted of blood, either unsorted or a sorted T cell fraction (not recorded which). These TCRs come from a male donor with ankylosing spondylitis or in good health (not recorded which).

J is TRBJ2-3 and V is TRBV29-1; the D gene could be TRBD1 or TRBD2 (5 bases each). V gave up 8 bases and J gave up 4 bases, with 13 bases separating them. Germline V gives CDR1 SQVTM, CDR2 ANQGSEA. This CDR3 is built from 12 residues. CDR3 amino acids: CSTKMGADTQYF. The DNA of the CDR3 is TGCAGCACGAAAATGGGGGCAGATACGCAGTATTTT.

This sequence joins TRBV6-5 and TRBJ1-2; maybe TRBD1 (5 bases). The V gene's germline CDR1 is MNHEY and CDR2 SVGAGI. The germline V and J ends were trimmed by 5 bases and 8 bases, with 12 bases remaining between them. This CDR3 is built from 12 residues. CDR3 residues: CASSTSGGGYTF. DNA for the CDR3: TGTGCCAGCAGTACGTCCGGGGGAGGCTACACCTTC.

This clonotype turned up a few times. The chain links TRBV12-3 or TRBV12-4 to TRBJ2-1; 10 bases align to TRBD2. This CDR3 comprises 17 residues. The junction had 15 bases not matched to a gene; V was cut back by 6 bases and J by 7 bases. CDR3 residues: CASSRGPLAGVGNEQFF. As DNA, the CDR3 is TGTGCCAGCAGCCGGGGACCGCTAGCGGGAGTGGGGAATGAGCAGTTCTTC.

This clonotype was found many times. This chain links TRBV7-2 with TRBJ2-5; TRBD1 agrees at 8 bases. CDR1 SGHTA and CDR2 FQGNSA come from the germline V gene. V lost 1 base to trimming and J lost 5 bases; unmatched junction nucleotides: 9. This CDR3 region has 16 residues. CDR3 sequence reads: CASSLEGTGGRETQYF. CDR3 nucleotides: TGTGCCAGCAGCTTAGAGGGCACAGGGGGGCGGGAGACCCAGTACTTC.

This clonotype came up a few times. CDR3 protein: CSVSRGDTEAFF. CDR3 bases: TGCAGCGTAAGCAGGGGGGACACTGAAGCTTTCTTT. J is TRBJ1-1 and V is TRBV29-1, with TRBD1 matching 7 bases. V lost 6 bases, J lost 3 bases, and 4 bases stayed unmatched. The CDR3 length is 12 residues. The germline CDR1 and CDR2 sequences are SQVTM and ANQGSEA.

This clonotype was seen many times. V usage is TRBV20-1 and J usage is TRBJ1-1; D remains unclear. This CDR3 has 11 residues. The germline CDR1 and CDR2 sequences are DFQATT and SNEGSKA (reference sequence). Trimming cost V 6 bases and J 6 bases, with 11 bases left between them. CDR3 in DNA: TGCAGTGCAACTTCCGGGCCTGAAGCTTTCTTT. Amino acid sequence: CSATSGPEAFF.

The chain employs TRBV6-5 and TRBJ2-7; possibly TRBD1 for D (6 bases). This CDR3 is 15 amino acids long. V lost 0 bases to trimming and J lost 2 bases, with 11 bases between them. CDR1 is MNHEY, CDR2 SVGAGI, per germline. The DNA for the CDR3 is TGTGCCAGCAGTTACTCGACAGGTCCCGCCTACGAGCAGTACTTC. Amino acids: CASSYSTGPAYEQYF.

The chain links TRBV10-3 to TRBJ2-5; 7 nucleotides line up with TRBD1. CDR1 and CDR2 from the germline V gene are ENHRY and SYGVKD. Losses at the gene ends were 5 bases for V and 5 bases for J; bases not matched to a gene: 23. The CDR3 loop spans 19 amino acids. The CDR3 DNA reads TGTGCCATCAGTCGTTCCGTCGCCGGCTGGACAGGTTGGGGGGAGACCCAGTACTTC. It encodes CAISRSVAGWTGWGETQYF.

The CDR3 coding sequence is TGTGCCAGCAGTTTATTAGGGCACACTGAAGCTTTCTTT. This codes for CASSLLGHTEAFF. This chain connects TRBV27 to TRBJ1-1; the D is unclear. The germline V and J ends were trimmed by 1 base and 3 bases, with 6 bases remaining between them. CDR1 MNHEY and CDR2 SMNVEV come from the germline V gene (reference sequence). The CDR3 is 13 residues long.

In its sample, this clonotype was seen many times. J is TRBJ1-1 and V is TRBV12-3 or TRBV12-4, with a weak D call TRBD1 (5 bases). Trimming pared 0 bases from V and 5 bases from J, leaving 10 bases between. The CDR3 covers 14 residues. This CDR3 reads CASSLARGRTEAFF. The CDR3, as DNA: TGTGCCAGCAGTTTAGCAAGGGGAAGGACTGAAGCTTTCTTT.

The gene calls are TRBV5-1 and TRBJ2-1; TRBD1 or TRBD2 may be the D gene (5 bases each). The CDR3 is 15 amino acids. The germline CDR1 and CDR2 sequences are SGHRS and YFSETQ. Trimming took 0 bases from V and 6 from J, leaving 13 bases between them. As DNA, the CDR3 is TGCGCCAGCAGCTTGGGGGACCTCGAACGCAATGAGCAGTTCTTC. Translating gives CASSLGDLERNEQFF.

The J gene is TRBJ2-7, the V gene TRBV11-2; D might be TRBD1 (5 bases). CDR3 length: 15 amino acids. The V and J ends lost 0 bases and 2 bases respectively, with 11 bases between them. In germline, CDR1 is SGHAT, CDR2 FQNNGV. CDR3 bases: TGTGCCAGCAGCTTAGATGTGGACACTACCTACGAGCAGTACTTC. This encodes CASSLDVDTTYEQYF.

This clonotype was detected a few times. J is TRBJ1-1 and V is TRBV12-3 or TRBV12-4; D is perhaps TRBD1 (6 bases). Trimming removed 7 bases at V and 0 bases at J, with 9 bases between. The CDR3 has 13 amino acids. In nucleotides, the CDR3 is TGTGCCAGCAACGGGGACATGAACACTGAAGCTTTCTTT. Protein product: CASNGDMNTEAFF.

A few counts support this clonotype. The V call is TRBV7-2, the J call TRBJ1-1; D ambiguous. Germline V lookup: CDR1 SGHTA, CDR2 FQGNSA. CDR3 length equals 15 residues. The V end lost 0 bases, the J end lost 4 bases, and 12 bases lay between the germline ends. CDR3 residues: CASSLALFSITEAFF. The CDR3 DNA follows: TGTGCCAGCAGCTTAGCGTTGTTCAGTATCACTGAAGCTTTCTTT.

The table lists this clonotype with a few counts. The gene calls are TRBV20-1 and TRBJ2-3, with TRBD1 matching 9 bases. Germline assignment: CDR1 DFQATT and CDR2 SNEGSKA (reference sequence). V was clipped by 6 bases and J by 4 bases; unmatched bases: 14. The CDR3 contains 16 residues. CDR3 residues: CSANRGRGKLPDTQYF. CDR3 DNA: TGCAGTGCCAACAGGGGGCGAGGAAAATTGCCAGATACGCAGTATTTT.

This rearrangement joins TRBV12-3 or TRBV12-4 to TRBJ1-6; unclear D gene. This CDR3 is 14 amino acids long. The V end was cut by 7 bases, the J end by 14 bases, with 21 bases between. The CDR3 DNA is TGTGCCAGCACCCCGTTCCTCTCTGGTAGGGCCCTCCACTTT. Translation: CASTPFLSGRALHF.

In this sample, this clonotype turned up a few times. V and J are TRBV6-4 and TRBJ2-1; 7 positions match TRBD1. The germline CDR1 and CDR2 sequences are MRHNA and SNTAGT. The CDR3 is 14 residues long. With V trimmed by 6 bases and J by 7 bases, 9 bases remained unmatched. CDR3 sequence (DNA): TGTGCCAGCAGCCTCGACAGGGTGTCGAATGAGCAGTTCTTC. Amino acids: CASSLDRVSNEQFF.

This clonotype was seen only a few times. The chain carries TRBV7-9 and TRBJ2-1, with D perhaps given as TRBD1 or TRBD2 (5 bases each). The V and J ends lost 3 bases and 9 bases respectively, with 15 bases between them. CDR1 is SEHNR and CDR2 is FQNEAQ in the germline V gene (reference sequence). The CDR3 runs to 14 residues. The CDR3 loop reads CASSFARDAFEQFF. Written as DNA, the CDR3 is TGTGCCAGCAGCTTCGCCCGGGACGCTTTTGAGCAGTTCTTC. Looking up the rest from reference TRBV7-9 and TRBJ2-1 gives the full variable domain: DTGVSQNPRHKITKRGQNVTFRCDPISEHNRLYWYRQTLGQGPEFLTYFQNEAQLEKSRLLSDRFSAERPKGSFSTLEIQRTEQGDSAMYLCASSFARDAFEQFFGPGTRLTVL.

The sample holds many counts of this clonotype. The chain joins TRBV11-2 to TRBJ2-1; possible D gene TRBD2, 5 bases. The germline gives CDR1 SGHAT, CDR2 FQNNGV. The V end lost 6 bases, the J end lost 4 bases, and 16 bases lay between the germline ends. The CDR3 length is 15 residues. The CDR3: CASSPLNSAYNEQFF. The CDR3 DNA reads as TGTGCCAGCAGTCCTCTGAATAGCGCGTACAATGAGCAGTTCTTC.

This clonotype was counted many times. The gene calls are TRBV20-1 and TRBJ2-5, with TRBD2 as a possible D gene (5 bases). The CDR3 loop spans 12 amino acids. V lost 3 bases, J lost 5 bases, and 10 bases lay in between. Germline lookup yields CDR1 DFQATT and CDR2 SNEGSKA (reference sequence). The CDR3 nucleotides read TGCAGTGCTAGTGGGGAGCCTGAGACCCAGTACTTC. Protein product: CSASGEPETQYF.